The 22 T cell receptor beta chains in this list originate from one sample, sequenced in a study of T cell responses to AZD1222 COVID-19 vaccine. The table came from immunoSEQ multiplex PCR; TCRdb's copy has only in-frame clones and leaves some out. Of 79,000 or so clones in the sample, roughly 80% were seen once. The sample was peripheral blood, taken 28 days after the second dose of the MenACWY control vaccine. The receptor set was obtained from an adult who received the MenACWY meningococcal vaccine as a control.

V usage is TRBV13 and J usage is TRBJ1-2; D gene ambiguous. The V gene lost 0 bases and the J gene lost 4 bases, with 12 bases spanning the gap. Germline CDR1 PRHDT, CDR2 FYEKMQ (reference sequence). The CDR3 sequence is 15 residues long. CDR3 protein: CASSLGLSGAYGYTF. For the CDR3, the DNA is TGTGCCAGCAGCTTAGGCCTTTCGGGCGCCTATGGCTACACCTTC.

The chain employs TRBV2 and TRBJ2-7; D perhaps matches TRBD2 (5 bases). With 5 bases removed from V and 2 bases from J, the gap between germline ends came to 16 bases. The CDR3 has 15 residues. Germline CDR1 is SNHLY and CDR2 is FYNNEI. This chain's CDR3 is CASSLSIATPYEQYF. The CDR3 region has the DNA TGTGCCAGCAGTCTGTCAATAGCGACCCCCTACGAGCAGTACTTC.

The chain has TRBV5-6 and TRBJ2-7; D uncertain. The CDR3 spans 13 residues. CDR1 and CDR2 (germline): SGHDT, YYEEEE. Trimming took off 4 bases at V and 2 bases at J, with 10 bases between the two ends. CDR3 DNA sequence: TGTGCCAGCAGCCATCGTAGGACCTACGAGCAGTACTTC. Translated, it gives CASSHRRTYEQYF.

V is TRBV7-8 and J is TRBJ1-2; the D gene is possibly TRBD1 (5 bases). CDR1 is SGHVS, CDR2 FQNEAQ, per germline. The V gene lost 5 bases and the J gene lost 3 bases, with 10 bases spanning the gap. The CDR3 consists of 13 residues. The CDR3 sequence is CASSAGGDYGYTF. DNA for the CDR3: TGTGCCAGCAGCGCGGGGGGGGACTATGGCTACACCTTC.

V is TRBV5-1 and J is TRBJ2-5, with 7 bases identical to TRBD1. The CDR3 covers 15 residues. Germline CDR1 SGHRS, CDR2 YFSETQ. V was clipped by 3 bases and J by 2 bases; unmatched bases: 7. The CDR3 reads CASSSRDRIQETQYF. The CDR3 DNA reads TGCGCCAGCAGCTCCCGGGACAGAATACAAGAGACCCAGTACTTC.

For the CDR3, the DNA is TGTGCCTGGAGCCCTTTTGATCAGGGCCCCCTCCACTTT. Its protein is CAWSPFDQGPLHF. The chain uses TRBV30 and TRBJ1-6; D perhaps matches TRBD1 (5 bases). The CDR3 has 13 residues. V gave up 3 bases and J gave up 13 bases, with 16 bases separating them. Per the germline V gene, CDR1 is GTSNPN and CDR2 is SVGIG (reference sequence).

This clone has just one count. The chain has TRBV7-9 and TRBJ2-5; TRBD1 is a possible D gene (6 bases). The germline V and J ends were trimmed by 7 bases and 1 base, with 13 bases remaining between them. CDR1 is SEHNR, CDR2 FQNEAQ, per germline (reference sequence). The CDR3 covers 14 residues. The CDR3 DNA is TGTGCCAGCAACTCTCAGGGGATCCAAGAGACCCAGTACTTC. Its protein product is CASNSQGIQETQYF.

J is TRBJ2-3 and V is TRBV7-9; 14 bases line up with TRBD2. The germline CDR1 and CDR2 sequences are SEHNR and FQNEAQ (reference sequence). The CDR3 runs 18 residues. After removal of 3 bases from V and 1 base from J, the junction contained 6 bases not matched to a gene. As DNA, the CDR3 is TGTGCCAGCAGCTTGTCGACTAGCGGGGGGGCTGGCACAGATACGCAGTATTTT. This translates into CASSLSTSGGAGTDTQYF. Together with reference TRBV7-9 and TRBJ2-3, the CDR3 gives the full variable domain: DTGVSQNPRHKITKRGQNVTFRCDPISEHNRLYWYRQTLGQGPEFLTYFQNEAQLEKSRLLSDRFSAERPKGSFSTLEIQRTEQGDSAMYLCASSLSTSGGAGTDTQYFGPGTRLTVL.

CDR3: CAQTTHKEKLFF. The CDR3 nucleotides are TGTGCTCAAACGACCCATAAGGAAAAACTGTTTTTT. The chain has TRBV19 and TRBJ1-4; no reliable D call. The CDR3 has 12 amino acids. The V gene's germline CDR1 is LNHDA and CDR2 SQIVND (reference sequence).

V is TRBV6-5 and J is TRBJ1-3; the D is unclear. The CDR3 spans 15 residues. V gave up 6 bases and J gave up 4 bases, with 16 bases separating them. The germline V gene encodes CDR1 MNHEY and CDR2 SVGAGI. The CDR3 loop reads CASSPEGGSGNTIYF. The CDR3 DNA is TGTGCCAGCAGCCCCGAAGGTGGGAGCGGAAACACCATATATTTT.

To note about this clone: Germline is not matched at one junction end, which may reflect a read error. The chain is built from TRBV7-9 and TRBJ2-3; TRBD2 matches 9 bases. Germline CDR1 is SEHNR and CDR2 is FQNEAQ (reference sequence). The CDR3 is 15 residues long. The CDR3 nucleotides are TGCGCCAGCAGCCCAGGACTCGCGGGGGGGGATACGCAGTATTTT. Residues: CASSPGLAGGDTQYF.

This sequence joins TRBV27 and TRBJ2-7; TRBD1 aligns across 7 bases. This CDR3 spans 16 amino acids. Per the germline V gene, CDR1 is MNHEY and CDR2 is SMNVEV (reference sequence). With 6 bases clipped from V and 4 bases from J, the junction kept 15 bases outside the gene matches. CDR3 residues: CASSPIFKGAKYEQYF. The CDR3 DNA reads TGTGCCAGCAGCCCTATCTTTAAGGGGGCTAAATACGAGCAGTACTTC.

The CDR3 coding sequence is TGTGCCACCCGGGGTAGGAGTACCGCGAACACCGGGGAGCTGTTTTTT. This sequence encodes CATRGRSTANTGELFF. The chain carries TRBV19 and TRBJ2-2; perhaps TRBD2 as D (5 bases). The CDR3 has 16 amino acids. V lost 10 bases to trimming and J lost 0 bases, with 18 bases between them. CDR1 and CDR2 (germline): LNHDA, SQIVND (reference sequence). The full variable domain, in which reference TRBV19 and TRBJ2-2 provide the parts outside the CDR3, is DGGITQSPKYLFRKEGQNVTLSCEQNLNHDAMYWYRQDPGQGLRLIYYSQIVNDFQKGDIAEGYSVSREKKESFPLTVTSAQKNPTAFYLCATRGRSTANTGELFFGEGSRLTVL.

V gene TRBV19 combines with J gene TRBJ2-1, with 12 bases that match TRBD2. Trimming at V came to 5 bases and at J to 6 bases, leaving 5 bases not matched to a gene. The CDR3 loop spans 15 amino acids. Germline V lookup: CDR1 LNHDA, CDR2 SQIVND (reference sequence). CDR3: CASSLLAGGPNEQFF. The CDR3 DNA sequence: TGTGCCAGTAGTTTGCTAGCGGGAGGGCCCAATGAGCAGTTCTTC. The full variable domain, in which reference TRBV19 and TRBJ2-1 provide the parts outside the CDR3, is DGGITQSPKYLFRKEGQNVTLSCEQNLNHDAMYWYRQDPGQGLRLIYYSQIVNDFQKGDIAEGYSVSREKKESFPLTVTSAQKNPTAFYLCASSLLAGGPNEQFFGPGTRLTVL.

In this sample, this clone turned up a few times. The chain uses TRBV14 and TRBJ1-6; D is ambiguous. From germline, CDR1 is SGHDN and CDR2 FVKESK. The CDR3 length is 14 residues. Trimming removed 3 bases at V and 7 bases at J, with 10 bases between. The CDR3 bases are TGTGCCAGCAGCCAGGGCCTCAGAAATTCACCCCTCCACTTT. Amino acids: CASSQGLRNSPLHF.

J is TRBJ2-1 and V is TRBV2; TRBD2 is a possible D gene (6 bases). Germline V gene lookup returns CDR1 SNHLY and CDR2 FYNNEI. There are 14 residues in the CDR3. V lost 0 bases and J 9 bases, leaving 12 bases between the germline ends. The CDR3 nucleotides are TGTGCCAGCAGTGAAGCACGCGGGGTCTCTGAGCAGTTCTTC. The encoded protein is CASSEARGVSEQFF. Based on the CDR3 plus reference TRBV2 and TRBJ2-1, the full variable domain is EPEVTQTPSHQVTQMGQEVILRCVPISNHLYFYWYRQILGQKVEFLVSFYNNEISEKSEIFDDQFSVERPDGSNFTLKIRSTKLEDSAMYFCASSEARGVSEQFFGPGTRLTVL.

The V and J genes are TRBV27 and TRBJ2-3; D is perhaps TRBD2 (6 bases). Germline CDR1 and CDR2: MNHEY and SMNVEV (reference sequence). The CDR3 consists of 13 residues. Trimming took off 8 bases at V and 5 bases at J, with 14 bases between the two ends. CDR3 DNA: TGTGCCAGCGCCACTACCGGGGGAGATACGCAGTATTTT. This gives the protein CASATTGGDTQYF.

The rearrangement uses TRBV28 and TRBJ2-7; D gene uncertain. Germline CDR1 reads MDHEN; CDR2 reads SYDVKM. The CDR3 contains 13 residues. Trimming stripped 3 bases from V and 3 bases from J, with 9 bases between. The CDR3 DNA sequence: TGTGCCAGCAGTTTGGAGACGTTCTACGAGCAGTACTTC. This translates into CASSLETFYEQYF.

This sequence joins TRBV5-8 and TRBJ2-1, with 11 bases aligning to TRBD2. This CDR3 has 20 amino acids. Germline trimming cut 1 base from V and 0 bases from J; bases unmatched to any gene: 12. CDR1 is SGHTS, CDR2 YDEGEE, per germline. Here the CDR3 reads CASSLFGLAGGYFSYNEQFF. CDR3 nucleotides: TGTGCCAGCAGCTTGTTCGGCCTAGCGGGAGGATACTTCTCCTACAATGAGCAGTTCTTC.

The J gene is TRBJ1-1, the V gene TRBV29-1; the D is unclear. The CDR3 covers 10 residues. V dropped 4 bases and J dropped 8 bases, with 8 bases sitting between them. Germline V CDR1 and CDR2: SQVTM, ANQGSEA. This CDR3 is CSVVGGEAFF. The CDR3, as DNA: TGCAGCGTTGTGGGCGGGGAAGCTTTCTTT.

The chain carries TRBV6-2 or TRBV6-3 and TRBJ1-6; 9 positions agree with TRBD1. Germline CDR1 is MNHEY and CDR2 is SVGEGT. CDR3 length equals 16 residues. With V trimmed by 4 bases and J by 7 bases, 8 bases remained unmatched. CDR3 protein: CASSSPWDRVNSPLHF. For the CDR3, the DNA is TGTGCCAGCAGTTCCCCCTGGGACAGGGTAAATTCACCCCTCCACTTT.

The rearrangement uses TRBV12-3 or TRBV12-4 and TRBJ1-1, with D uncertain. The CDR3 runs to 13 residues. V was trimmed by 5 bases and J by 1 base, leaving 8 bases between them. CDR3 in DNA: TGTGCCAGCAGTCCCCTCGGGAACACTGAAGCTTTCTTT. It yields the protein CASSPLGNTEAFF.